This T cell receptor beta chain is drawn from a study of blood T cell repertoires in COVID-19. For the study at large: COVID-19 samples from acute and convalescent phases originated in the United States, Italy and Spain. Sources were T cells, B-cell-depleted T cells, or PBMCs; the material itself was cDNA or gDNA.

Original data processing: Quantification of nucleated cells was approximated via reference gene primer amplification. Using immunoSEQ multiplex PCR, the repertoire was profiled, and TCRdb retains in-frame clones only, with some absent. Clone size and the V and J calls come from that table; the DNA yielded D and trimming. The repertoire consists of 200,000 or so clones, with 88% occurring once and the leading ten covering roughly 2.5%. This CDR3 has 15 residues. The germline CDR1 and CDR2 sequences are LGHNA and YNFKEQ. Trimming pared 4 bases from V and 7 bases from J, leaving 18 bases between. The origin of this receptor is a woman aged 55-69 years with acute or convalescent COVID-19. The rearrangement links TRBV4-2 to TRBJ2-3; tentatively, D is TRBD2 (6 bases). Sequencing was done on a sample of peripheral blood. The CDR3 is CASSLGTPRGNTQYF. Written as DNA, the CDR3 is TGTGCCAGCAGCCTAGGGACTCCTCGAGGCAATACGCAGTATTTT.